A single sample is the source of the 19 T cell receptor beta chains below, sequenced in a study of T cells in Graves' hyperthyroidism and ophthalmopathy. Researchers amplified the TCR beta CDR3 regions from RNA transcripts. TCR CDR3 regions were first amplified by RT-PCR with HTBI primers. TCRdb re-called the multiplex PCR reads with MiXCR, one entry per CDR3 protein. Among 300,000 to 450,000 distinct CDR3 sequences listed, approximately 15% were seen once. Sequenced: blood. These receptors were collected from a woman aged 55-69 years with Graves' hyperthyroidism.

This clonotype came up a few times. The chain uses TRBV19 and TRBJ1-5, with 7 bases lining up with TRBD1. Germline V lookup: CDR1 LNHDA, CDR2 SQIVND (reference sequence). The V segment lost 3 bases and the J segment 1 base; nucleotides outside the gene matches: 6. This CDR3 has 16 amino acids. The DNA of the CDR3 is TGTGCCAGTAGTATTTCGAGCAGGGGGAGCAATCAGCCCCAGCATTTT. It specifies CASSISSRGSNQPQHF.

This clonotype was picked up many times. The chain employs TRBV2 and TRBJ2-1; D is possibly TRBD2 (5 bases). V was cut by 4 bases and J by 9 bases, with 7 bases left in between. The germline CDR1 and CDR2 sequences are SNHLY and FYNNEI. The CDR3 is 11 residues long. CDR3: CASSVAGEQFF. The CDR3 DNA follows: TGTGCCAGCAGTGTGGCGGGTGAGCAGTTCTTC. The full variable domain, in which reference TRBV2 and TRBJ2-1 provide the parts outside the CDR3, is EPEVTQTPSHQVTQMGQEVILRCVPISNHLYFYWYRQILGQKVEFLVSFYNNEISEKSEIFDDQFSVERPDGSNFTLKIRSTKLEDSAMYFCASSVAGEQFFGPGTRLTVL.

Many counts were recorded for this clonotype. The genes are TRBV12-3 or TRBV12-4 and TRBJ2-2; 7 nucleotides align to TRBD1. This CDR3 contains 15 residues. V gave up 5 bases and J gave up 5 bases; unmatched junction bases: 8. In nucleotides, the CDR3 is TGTGCCAGCAGTACTCCCGCCAGGGGGACCGGGGAGCTGTTTTTT. It encodes CASSTPARGTGELFF.

The chain employs TRBV25-1 and TRBJ2-4; D is unresolved. The CDR3 has 12 residues. With 5 bases removed from V and 7 bases from J, the gap between germline ends came to 9 bases. Germline CDR1 MGHDK, CDR2 SYGVNS. CDR3 DNA sequence: TGTGCCAGCAGTCCAGCTTGGAACATTCAGTACTTC. Protein: CASSPAWNIQYF.

This clonotype was counted many times. The chain joins TRBV12-3 or TRBV12-4 to TRBJ1-1; D perhaps matches TRBD1 (6 bases). Deletions cut 7 bases from V and 4 bases from J, with 22 bases between. The CDR3 runs 16 residues. The CDR3 DNA is TGTGCCAGCACCTTATTTCAGGGGTGGGGGAGCACTGAAGCTTTCTTT. Its protein product is CASTLFQGWGSTEAFF.

This clonotype was detected ten times or more. The chain couples TRBV3-1 to TRBJ1-1; D gene uncertain. The ends were cut back, 3 bases at V and 4 bases at J, with 12 bases in the middle. This CDR3 has 14 amino acids. Germline-derived CDR1 and CDR2 are LGHDT and YNNKEL (reference sequence). For the CDR3, the DNA is TGTGCCAGCAGCCAGACCTTTGGAGGCACTGAAGCTTTCTTT. Translated: CASSQTFGGTEAFF.

This clonotype was found many times. V is TRBV12-3 or TRBV12-4 and J is TRBJ2-3; TRBD1 matches 7 bases. J was trimmed by 2 bases and V by 6 bases; bases with no gene match: 8. This CDR3 is built from 15 residues. The CDR3 reads CASSPWDSTTDTQYF. The CDR3, as DNA: TGTGCCAGCAGCCCCTGGGACAGTACCACAGATACGCAGTATTTT.

The chain joins TRBV7-3 to TRBJ2-1, with D maybe TRBD2 (5 bases). The CDR3 loop spans 16 amino acids. The ends were cut back, 2 bases at V and 0 bases at J, with 11 bases in the middle. Germline loops: CDR1 SGHTA, CDR2 FQGTGA. The CDR3 coding sequence is TGTGCCAGCAGCTTAGCGATAGCGAGCTCCTACAATGAGCAGTTCTTC. Translation gives CASSLAIASSYNEQFF.

This clonotype was recorded at least ten times. The germline gene is not matched at one end of the junction; a read error may be the cause. The CDR3 sequence: CTSSFAEDTQYF. Written as DNA, the CDR3 is TGTACCAGCAGCTTTGCGGAAGATACGCAGTATTTT. The chain employs TRBV11-2 and TRBJ2-3, with D unclear. The CDR3 runs 12 residues. Germline assignment: CDR1 SGHAT and CDR2 FQNNGV. Combining the CDR3 with reference TRBV11-2 and TRBJ2-3 gives the whole variable domain EAGVAQSPRYKIIEKRQSVAFWCNPISGHATLYWYQQILGQGPKLLIQFQNNGVVDDSQLPKDRFSAERLKGVDSTLKIQPAKLEDSAVYLCTSSFAEDTQYFGPGTRLTVL.

This CDR3 is CSATSGTSINTGELFF. CDR3 nucleotide sequence: TGCAGTGCTACCTCCGGGACATCTATTAACACCGGGGAGCTGTTTTTT. V gene TRBV20-1 combines with J gene TRBJ2-2; possibly TRBD1 for D (6 bases). Trimming stripped 4 bases from V and 2 bases from J, with 17 bases between. The CDR3 spans 16 residues. Germline V gives CDR1 DFQATT, CDR2 SNEGSKA (reference sequence).

This clonotype has a handful of counts. The J gene is TRBJ1-2, the V gene TRBV7-9; D is ambiguous. V lost 1 base and J 7 bases, leaving 7 bases between the germline ends. Germline CDR1 SEHNR, CDR2 FQNEAQ (reference sequence). This CDR3 contains 12 residues. DNA of the CDR3: TGTGCCAGCAGCTTAGTGTCGGCTGGCTACACCTTC. It yields the protein CASSLVSAGYTF.

This clonotype has just a few counts. This rearrangement joins TRBV20-1 to TRBJ1-6; D gene unclear. There are 13 residues in the CDR3. Looked up from germline, CDR1 is DFQATT and CDR2 is SNEGSKA (reference sequence). Trimming left V 8 bases short and J 7 bases short, with 15 bases between. The CDR3 coding sequence is TGCAGTATCCGGACTGGAAGGAATTCACCCCTCCACTTT. This gives the protein CSIRTGRNSPLHF.

The sample holds a few counts of this clonotype. The rearrangement links TRBV30 to TRBJ2-7; TRBD1 matches 9 bases. CDR3 length: 14 amino acids. Germline-derived CDR1 and CDR2 are GTSNPN and SVGIG (reference sequence). With 2 bases clipped from V and 6 bases from J, the junction kept 8 bases outside the gene matches. The CDR3 bases are TGTGCCTGGAGTCCGGGACAGGGTATGGTCGAGCAGTACTTC. Translated: CAWSPGQGMVEQYF.

This clonotype was detected many times. This chain uses TRBV7-9 with TRBJ2-1, with 8 bases identical to TRBD1. The CDR3 runs to 18 residues. Per the germline V gene, CDR1 is SEHNR and CDR2 is FQNEAQ (reference sequence). The trim removed 5 bases at V and 0 bases at J, leaving 12 bases unmatched. CDR3 in amino acids: CASSPDYSGTGSYNEQFF. The CDR3 DNA sequence: TGTGCCAGCAGCCCCGACTATTCCGGGACAGGCTCCTACAATGAGCAGTTCTTC.

This clonotype was counted many times. This rearrangement joins TRBV28 to TRBJ2-5, with TRBD2 matching over 8 bases. The CDR3 consists of 15 residues. The ends lost 7 bases at V and 4 bases at J; junction bases unmatched: 11. Germline CDR1 is MDHEN and CDR2 is SYDVKM. DNA for the CDR3: TGTGCCAGCACCATCTTAGCGGGACTAAGAGAGACCCAGTACTTC. It translates to CASTILAGLRETQYF.

This clonotype was detected ten times or more. V gene TRBV2 combines with J gene TRBJ2-1; D is ambiguous. The CDR3 contains 11 residues. Germline lookup yields CDR1 SNHLY and CDR2 FYNNEI. The V gene lost 4 bases and the J gene lost 3 bases, with 1 base spanning the gap. CDR3 in DNA: TGTGCCAGCAGTGTCTACAATGAGCAGTTCTTC. Protein: CASSVYNEQFF.

V is TRBV12-3 or TRBV12-4 and J is TRBJ1-1, with unresolved D. CDR3 length equals 12 residues. V was cut by 6 bases and J by 1 base, with 6 bases left in between. Written as DNA, the CDR3 is TGTGCCAGCAGGTTCTCGAACACTGAAGCTTTCTTT. Amino acid sequence: CASRFSNTEAFF.

The sample holds a few counts of this clonotype. This rearrangement joins TRBV4-2 to TRBJ2-5; D is unclear. The CDR3 covers 14 residues. The germline CDR1 and CDR2 sequences are LGHNA and YNFKEQ. V lost 0 bases and J 4 bases, leaving 9 bases between the germline ends. The CDR3 region has the DNA TGTGCCAGCAGCCAAGAAGAGGTTACAGAGACCCAGTACTTC. It encodes CASSQEEVTETQYF.

The sample holds a few counts of this clonotype. Being one base from a much bigger clone, this may be a read error. The chain combines TRBV7-2 with TRBJ2-5, with a tentative D call TRBD1 (6 bases). Germline V lookup: CDR1 SGHTA, CDR2 FQGNSA. The CDR3 has 15 residues. For the CDR3, the DNA is TGTGCCAGCAGCCGAACAGGGATATTAATTGAGACCCGGTACTTC. It specifies CASSRTGILIETRYF.